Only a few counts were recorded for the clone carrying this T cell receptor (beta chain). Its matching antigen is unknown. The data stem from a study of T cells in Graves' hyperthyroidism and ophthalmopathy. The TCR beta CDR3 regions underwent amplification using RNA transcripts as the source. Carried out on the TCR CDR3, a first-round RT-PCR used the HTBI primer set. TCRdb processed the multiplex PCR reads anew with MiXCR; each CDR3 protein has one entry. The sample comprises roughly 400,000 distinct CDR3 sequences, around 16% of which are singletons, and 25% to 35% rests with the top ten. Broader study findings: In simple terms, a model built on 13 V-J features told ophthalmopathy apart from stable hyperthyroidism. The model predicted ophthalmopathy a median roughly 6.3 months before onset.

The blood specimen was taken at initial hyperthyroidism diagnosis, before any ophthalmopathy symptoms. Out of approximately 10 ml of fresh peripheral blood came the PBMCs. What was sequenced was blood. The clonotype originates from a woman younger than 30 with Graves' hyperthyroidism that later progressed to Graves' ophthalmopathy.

In DNA, the CDR3 is TGCGCCAGCACCAGCGGGACTCACTCCTCCTACAATGAGCAGTTCTTC. This codes for CASTSGTHSSYNEQFF. The rearrangement uses TRBV5-1 and TRBJ2-1, with 7 bases aligning to TRBD2. The CDR3 covers 16 residues. Germline CDR1 reads SGHRS; CDR2 reads YFSETQ. The trim removed 6 bases at V and 0 bases at J, leaving 9 bases unmatched. Together with reference TRBV5-1 and TRBJ2-1, the CDR3 gives the full variable domain: KAGVTQTPRYLIKTRGQQVTLSCSPISGHRSVSWYQQTPGQGLQFLFEYFSETQRNKGNFPGRFSGRQFSNSRSEMNVSTLELGDSALYLCASTSGTHSSYNEQFFGPGTRLTVL.